This T cell receptor beta chain appears in the sequencing data of a study of PD-1 and CTLA-4 blockade in melanoma. Clones were sequenced by immunoSEQ multiplex PCR, and TCRdb holds only the in-frame ones, with some missing. The profile shows roughly 30,000 clones, 91% of them singletons. Sequenced material: CD8+ T cells from peripheral blood, taken from a patient given anti-PD-1 treatment. The source of this sequence is a human donor with melanoma.

This CDR3 is CASSSGQGSGETQYF. The CDR3 region has the DNA TGTGCCAGCAGTTCGGGACAGGGGTCCGGAGAGACCCAGTACTTC. J is TRBJ2-5 and V is TRBV6-6; 10 bases match TRBD1. CDR3 length equals 15 residues. The V segment lost 4 bases and the J segment 4 bases; nucleotides outside the gene matches: 6. Germline V gene lookup returns CDR1 MNHNY and CDR2 SVGAGI (reference sequence).